Each of the 2 T cell receptor beta chains below was sequenced from the same sample in a study of cytomegalovirus exposure and HLA in healthy donors. PCR primers comprised 60 Vbeta and 13 Jbeta primers. The protocol was immunoSEQ multiplex PCR, while the TCRdb copy is restricted to in-frame clones and leaves out a portion. The sample includes under 95,000 clones, more than 75% seen only once; the top ten take 4% to 5.5%. Sequenced material: PBMCs. The receptors were sampled from a young man in good health and CMV-seropositive.

This clone showed up just a few times. CDR3 sequence reads: CASFSGAGETQYF. DNA of the CDR3: TGTGCCAGCTTTTCAGGGGCGGGAGAGACCCAGTACTTC. This rearrangement joins TRBV28 to TRBJ2-5, with D tentatively TRBD1 (6 bases). The CDR3 is 13 residues long. V shed 8 bases and J shed 4 bases, with 14 bases lying between them. CDR1 MDHEN and CDR2 SYDVKM come from the germline V gene.

The chain links TRBV6-5 to TRBJ1-2; unclear D gene. Trimming cost V 7 bases and J 4 bases, with 13 bases left between them. The CDR3 is 13 residues long. From germline, CDR1 is MNHEY and CDR2 SVGAGI. As DNA, the CDR3 is TGTGCCAGCACCCGCGGTCCCTCCTATGGCTACACCTTC. It is translated as CASTRGPSYGYTF.